These 28 T cell receptor beta chains share one sample of origin, sequenced in a study of shared clonotypes between healthy human individuals. Terminally differentiated effector memory CD45RA+ cells were excluded from the naive CD8 cells, which were CD45RO-negative and positively selected for CCR7. The table came from immunoSEQ multiplex PCR; TCRdb's copy has only in-frame clones and leaves some out. The repertoire holds around 2,100,000 clones, with less than 95% as singletons. Sequenced: naive CD8+ T cells sorted from blood. The source of these receptors is a man aged 18 to 29 in good health.

The CDR3 loop is CASSESEYNEQFF. CDR3 in DNA: TGCGCCAGCAGTGAGTCGGAATACAATGAGCAGTTCTTC. V is TRBV10-2 and J is TRBJ2-1; D not certain. CDR3 size: 13 residues. Germline CDR1 is WSHSY and CDR2 is SAAADI. The germline V and J ends were trimmed by 0 bases and 4 bases, with 4 bases remaining between them.

A remark on this clone: Other DNA sequences in this specimen translate into the identical CDR3. The chain is built from TRBV7-9 and TRBJ1-5; D is uncertain. V was shortened by 5 bases and J by 5 bases, with 10 bases between the two germline ends. Germline CDR1 reads SEHNR; CDR2 reads FQNEAQ (reference sequence). This CDR3 spans 13 amino acids. The CDR3 sequence: CASSLEGYQPQHF. DNA of the CDR3: TGTGCCAGCAGCCTAGAGGGATATCAGCCCCAGCATTTT.

The V and J genes are TRBV23-1 and TRBJ2-1, with TRBD2 identical over 7 bases. TRBV23-1 is identified as an open reading frame with a role that is uncertain. The CDR3 covers 16 residues. Trimming removed 0 bases from V and 0 bases from J; junction bases left unmatched: 2. The CDR3 coding sequence is TGCGCCAGCAGTCAATCCACTAGCGACTCCTACAATGAGCAGTTCTTC. This sequence encodes CASSQSTSDSYNEQFF.

The chain joins TRBV10-2 to TRBJ2-1; no reliable D call. Germline V gene sequence: CDR1 WSHSY, CDR2 SAAADI. This CDR3 is built from 13 residues. V dropped 0 bases and J dropped 10 bases, with 10 bases sitting between them. For the CDR3, the DNA is TGCGCCAGCAGTGAGTCGAGAGTCGCGGAGCAGTTCTTC. Its protein product is CASSESRVAEQFF.

Notes on this clone: Other DNA sequences in this sample translate to the same CDR3. The chain couples TRBV28 to TRBJ2-7, with D perhaps matching TRBD1 (5 bases). The CDR3 extends over 11 amino acids. CDR1 is MDHEN and CDR2 is SYDVKM in the germline V gene. Trimming stripped 5 bases from V and 4 bases from J, with 6 bases between. The DNA for the CDR3 is TGTGCCAGCAGTCAGGGATACGAGCAGTACTTC. It encodes CASSQGYEQYF.

This clone came up once. The chain carries TRBV18 and TRBJ2-5, with D possibly TRBD2 on 5 matching bases. Germline CDR1 is KGHSH and CDR2 is LQKENI. This CDR3 contains 17 residues. The V and J ends lost 6 bases and 1 base respectively, with 21 bases between them. The CDR3 nucleotides are TGTGCCAGCTCGCATACTGGGCCGGGAAGCCTCCAAGAGACCCAGTACTTC. It encodes CASSHTGPGSLQETQYF.

Regarding this clone: This sample includes further DNA sequences coding for the same CDR3. The gene calls are TRBV14 and TRBJ2-7; possibly TRBD1 for D (5 bases). Germline loops: CDR1 SGHDN, CDR2 FVKESK. V dropped 1 base and J dropped 2 bases, with 6 bases sitting between them. The CDR3 extends over 13 amino acids. The CDR3 sequence is CASSQGRAYEQYF. The DNA of the CDR3 is TGTGCCAGCAGCCAAGGCAGGGCCTACGAGCAGTACTTC.

CDR3 bases: TGCGCCAGCAGCCATGGACTAGCGCTGGGCACAGATACGCAGTATTTT. Translated, it gives CASSHGLALGTDTQYF. The chain joins TRBV4-1 to TRBJ2-3; 9 bases are a match to TRBD2. CDR3 length equals 16 residues. Germline assignment: CDR1 MGHRA and CDR2 YSYEKL. V shed 3 bases and J 1 base; nucleotides not matched to a gene: 5.

This clone appeared a single time. This sequence joins TRBV11-2 and TRBJ2-7, with D tentatively TRBD1 (5 bases). Germline lookup yields CDR1 SGHAT and CDR2 FQNNGV. This CDR3 has 14 amino acids. V was cut by 2 bases and J by 1 base, with 9 bases left in between. Here the CDR3 reads CASSLQGDSYEQYF. CDR3 bases: TGTGCCAGCAGCTTACAGGGTGATTCCTACGAGCAGTACTTC.

Of note for this clone: Additional DNA sequences in this sample encode the identical CDR3. This chain joins TRBV30 and TRBJ1-1; D is unclear. The V end lost 5 bases, the J end lost 2 bases, and 6 bases lay between the germline ends. The CDR3 runs 11 residues. Per germline, CDR1 GTSNPN and CDR2 SVGIG (reference sequence). CDR3 coding DNA: TGTGCCTGGGCCCGCAACACTGAAGCTTTCTTT. It specifies CAWARNTEAFF.

The gene calls are TRBV27 and TRBJ2-6; the match to TRBD1 covers 9 bases. From germline, CDR1 is MNHEY and CDR2 SMNVEV (reference sequence). The CDR3 runs to 14 residues. J gave up 6 bases and V 5 bases, and 2 bases lay outside the gene matches. The CDR3 sequence is CASSGTGTANVLTF. The CDR3 DNA reads as TGTGCCAGCAGTGGGACAGGGACGGCCAACGTCCTGACTTTC.

The chain links TRBV28 to TRBJ1-1; D is unclear. The CDR3 length is 14 residues. V lost 6 bases, J lost 4 bases, and 15 bases lay in between. CDR1 and CDR2 from the germline V gene are MDHEN and SYDVKM. The CDR3 DNA is TGTGCCAGCAGCCCTCACCTGGCCGGCACTGAAGCTTTCTTT. Protein sequence: CASSPHLAGTEAFF.

The rearrangement uses TRBV4-1 and TRBJ2-4; 7 nucleotides align to TRBD2. Germline V gives CDR1 MGHRA, CDR2 YSYEKL. After removal of 1 base from V and 6 bases from J, the junction contained 15 bases not matched to a gene. CDR3 size: 18 residues. CDR3 sequence (DNA): TGCGCCAGCAGCCAAGTAGCGGGCGCTCCCGAGACTGGAAACATTCAGTACTTC. This gives the protein CASSQVAGAPETGNIQYF.

This sequence joins TRBV10-1 and TRBJ2-5; weak D call: TRBD1 (6 bases). CDR3 length: 13 amino acids. Germline V gives CDR1 WNHNN, CDR2 SYGVQD (reference sequence). Trimming removed 3 bases at V and 3 bases at J, with 8 bases between. This CDR3 is CASSDPGEETQYF. CDR3 bases: TGCGCCAGCAGTGATCCAGGGGAAGAGACCCAGTACTTC.

V gene TRBV7-9 combines with J gene TRBJ2-1; D could derive from TRBD1 or TRBD2 (7 bases each). The V gene's germline CDR1 is SEHNR and CDR2 FQNEAQ (reference sequence). V dropped 8 bases and J dropped 0 bases, with 23 bases sitting between them. This CDR3 is 18 amino acids long. The CDR3 region is CASAARGGTLPSYNEQFF. CDR3 DNA sequence: TGTGCCAGCGCCGCCAGGGGGGGGACCCTTCCCTCCTACAATGAGCAGTTCTTC.

This chain joins TRBV2 and TRBJ2-2; D call uncertain. Per the germline V gene, CDR1 is SNHLY and CDR2 is FYNNEI. V lost 4 bases and J lost 0, with 9 bases in between. This CDR3 has 15 amino acids. The CDR3 is CASSGLEPNTGELFF. The CDR3 nucleotides read TGTGCCAGCAGTGGTTTAGAACCGAACACCGGGGAGCTGTTTTTT.

J is TRBJ2-7 and V is TRBV10-2; no clear D gene. V shed 6 bases and J shed 2 bases, with 8 bases lying between them. The CDR3 is 12 residues long. Germline CDR1 WSHSY, CDR2 SAAADI. CDR3 protein: CASRDGTYEQYF. CDR3 coding DNA: TGCGCCAGCAGGGACGGAACCTACGAGCAGTACTTC.

V is TRBV12-5 and J is TRBJ2-5, with 13 bases lining up with TRBD2. The CDR3 spans 19 residues. CDR1 and CDR2 (germline): LGHNT, FRNRAP. J gave up 3 bases and V 6 bases, and 16 bases lay outside the gene matches. In nucleotides, the CDR3 is TGTGCTAGTGGCTCCGGACTAGCGGGGGACCACTTTGGAGAAGAGACCCAGTACTTC. This translates into CASGSGLAGDHFGEETQYF.

The chain has TRBV4-3 and TRBJ1-3; a weak D match, TRBD1 (6 bases). CDR1 and CDR2 from the germline V gene are LGHNA and YSLEER. V was pared by 3 bases and J by 2 bases, with 14 bases between. This CDR3 has 16 residues. CDR3 sequence: CASSHGSEGAGNTIYF. The CDR3 nucleotides are TGCGCCAGCAGCCACGGTTCGGAGGGGGCTGGAAACACCATATATTTT.

The chain joins TRBV5-4 to TRBJ2-5; D may correspond to TRBD1 or TRBD2 (5 bases each). CDR1 and CDR2 from the germline V gene are SGHNT and YYREEE (reference sequence). This CDR3 comprises 12 residues. The V end was cut by 4 bases, the J end by 5 bases, with 9 bases between. Written as DNA, the CDR3 is TGTGCCAGCAGCAGGGACGCGGAGACCCAGTACTTC. This sequence encodes CASSRDAETQYF.

V usage is TRBV27 and J usage is TRBJ2-7; weak D call: TRBD1 (5 bases). The germline V and J ends were trimmed by 0 bases and 2 bases, with 14 bases remaining between them. Germline V gives CDR1 MNHEY, CDR2 SMNVEV (reference sequence). The CDR3 is 16 residues long. CDR3 amino acids: CASSLSKGIQTYEQYF. Here the CDR3 DNA reads TGTGCCAGCAGTTTATCGAAGGGGATTCAAACCTACGAGCAGTACTTC.

In its sample, this clone was seen once. The V call is TRBV19, the J call TRBJ1-1; D unresolved. CDR3 length: 15 residues. Trimming removed 7 bases from V and 3 bases from J, with 18 bases in between. The germline V gene encodes CDR1 LNHDA and CDR2 SQIVND (reference sequence). CDR3 sequence: CASINRGLSHTEAFF. The CDR3 DNA is TGTGCCAGTATCAACCGTGGGTTGAGTCACACTGAAGCTTTCTTT. Variable domain in full (rest from reference TRBV19 and TRBJ1-1): DGGITQSPKYLFRKEGQNVTLSCEQNLNHDAMYWYRQDPGQGLRLIYYSQIVNDFQKGDIAEGYSVSREKKESFPLTVTSAQKNPTAFYLCASINRGLSHTEAFFGQGTRLTVV.

The J gene is TRBJ1-4, the V gene TRBV27; TRBD1 might be the D (5 bases). Germline V lookup: CDR1 MNHEY, CDR2 SMNVEV (reference sequence). Trimming shortened V by 6 bases and J by 0 bases, and 11 bases separated the two germline ends. The CDR3 extends over 15 amino acids. The CDR3: CASSQVGATNEKLFF. In DNA form, the CDR3 reads TGTGCCAGCAGCCAAGTGGGGGCAACTAATGAAAAACTGTTTTTT.

As for this clone: Other nucleotide sequences in the sample specify the same CDR3. The chain combines TRBV27 with TRBJ2-7, with D unresolved. Germline V gene data show CDR1 as MNHEY and CDR2 as SMNVEV (reference sequence). CDR3 size: 13 residues. V was pared by 2 bases and J by 2 bases, with 7 bases between. The CDR3 region has the DNA TGTGCCAGCAGTTTAGGGCCTGCCTACGAGCAGTACTTC. Translating it yields CASSLGPAYEQYF.

The J gene is TRBJ2-7, the V gene TRBV2; 7 bases line up with TRBD1. The length of the CDR3 is 15 residues. Germline V gene lookup returns CDR1 SNHLY and CDR2 FYNNEI. J lost 1 base, V lost 7 bases, and 10 bases had no gene match. CDR3: CASTRLSTGSYEQYF. CDR3 nucleotide sequence: TGTGCCAGCACCAGATTATCGACAGGGTCCTACGAGCAGTACTTC. Combining the CDR3 with reference TRBV2 and TRBJ2-7 gives the whole variable domain EPEVTQTPSHQVTQMGQEVILRCVPISNHLYFYWYRQILGQKVEFLVSFYNNEISEKSEIFDDQFSVERPDGSNFTLKIRSTKLEDSAMYFCASTRLSTGSYEQYFGPGTRLTVT.

V usage is TRBV10-2 and J usage is TRBJ1-1; 10 bases fit TRBD1. The CDR3 sequence is 14 residues long. The V and J ends lost 6 bases and 5 bases, in that order; junction bases with no gene match: 6. CDR1 is WSHSY, CDR2 SAAADI, per germline. CDR3 DNA: TGCGCCAGCAGGGAGACAGGGGGCTGGACTGAAGCTTTCTTT. As protein: CASRETGGWTEAFF.

The chain employs TRBV27 and TRBJ2-1, with 7 bases that match TRBD1. CDR3 length equals 15 residues. Looked up from germline, CDR1 is MNHEY and CDR2 is SMNVEV (reference sequence). With 6 bases clipped from V and 0 bases from J, the junction kept 5 bases outside the gene matches. Here the CDR3 reads CASSQDRSSYNEQFF. DNA of the CDR3: TGTGCCAGCAGCCAGGACAGGAGCTCCTACAATGAGCAGTTCTTC.

The chain uses TRBV6-1 and TRBJ1-5; perhaps TRBD1 as D (5 bases). The CDR3 runs to 16 residues. The germline V and J ends were trimmed by 0 bases and 0 bases, with 9 bases remaining between them. Germline V gene sequence: CDR1 MNHNS, CDR2 SASEGT. This CDR3 reads CASSEAGDYSNQPQHF. The CDR3 DNA is TGTGCCAGCAGTGAAGCGGGGGACTATAGCAATCAGCCCCAGCATTTT.